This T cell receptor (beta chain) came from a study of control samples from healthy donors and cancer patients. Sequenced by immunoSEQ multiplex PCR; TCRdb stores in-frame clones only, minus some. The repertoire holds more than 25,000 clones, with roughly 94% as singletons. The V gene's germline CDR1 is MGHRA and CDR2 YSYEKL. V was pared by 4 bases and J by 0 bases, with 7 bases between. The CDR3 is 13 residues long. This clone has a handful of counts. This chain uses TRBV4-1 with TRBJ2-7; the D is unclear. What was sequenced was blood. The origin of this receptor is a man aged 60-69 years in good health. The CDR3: CASSPRPSYEQYF. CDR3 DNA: TGCGCCAGCAGCCCCAGGCCCTCCTACGAGCAGTACTTC.